The rows below give T cell receptor beta chains drawn from one sample of a study of control samples from healthy donors and cancer patients. The assay was immunoSEQ multiplex PCR, and TCRdb's table has in-frame clones only and misses some. The sample lists tens of thousands of clones; around 92% were seen once. The specimen was PBMCs. All receptors derive from a man between 50 and 59 years old with lung cancer. CDR3s include the opening cysteine and the closing phenylalanine or tryptophan. The order of the fields is J gene, clone size, V gene, D gene, CDR3 DNA, CDR3 protein. D genes are given only for firm matches. Expanded clones are given a class, and other clones once, few, many or no size at all.

J: TRBJ1-2; size: NA; V: TRBV5-1; D: NA; DNA: TGCGCCAGCAGCCAAGGACTGCGGGGCTACACCTTC; CDR3: CASSQGLRGYTF
J: TRBJ2-5; size: NA; V: TRBV7-9; D: TRBD1; DNA: TGTGCCAGCAGCGAGGGGGCAGAGACCCAGTACTTC; CDR3: CASSEGAETQYF
J: TRBJ1-2; size: NA; V: TRBV3-1/TRBV3-2; D: NA; DNA: TGTGCCAGCAGCCAGGGGGGCTGGGGCTACACCTTC; CDR3: CASSQGGWGYTF
J: TRBJ1-2; size: NA; V: TRBV12-3/TRBV12-4; D: NA; DNA: TGTGCCAGCAGTCTAGACAGCTATGGCTACACCTTC; CDR3: CASSLDSYGYTF
J: TRBJ1-4; size: NA; V: TRBV24-1; D: TRBD1; DNA: TGTGCCACCAGTGACAGCTACAGGGGGGAACTGTTTTTT; CDR3: CATSDSYRGELFF
J: TRBJ2-2; size: few; V: TRBV6-5; D: TRBD1; DNA: TGTGCCAGCAGTTATTGGGACAGGGGACGAACCGGGGAGCTGTTTTTT; CDR3: CASSYWDRGRTGELFF
J: TRBJ2-7; size: once; V: TRBV19; D: TRBD1; DNA: TGTGCCAGTAGTATCCGACAGGGGACGAACGAGCAGTACTTC; CDR3: CASSIRQGTNEQYF
J: TRBJ2-1; size: NA; V: TRBV9; D: NA; DNA: TGTGCCAGCAGCGTCCGCCCCTCGGATGAGCAGTTCTTC; CDR3: CASSVRPSDEQFF
J: TRBJ2-7; size: NA; V: TRBV9; D: TRBD1; DNA: TGTGCCAGCAGCAAACAACCCGACAGGGCGAGGTACGAGCAGTACTTC; CDR3: CASSKQPDRARYEQYF
J: TRBJ1-2; size: NA; V: TRBV5-1; D: NA; DNA: TGCGCCAGCAGCTCACCGGGACACGAATATGGCTACACCTTC; CDR3: CASSSPGHEYGYTF
J: TRBJ2-3; size: NA; V: TRBV19; D: TRBD2; DNA: TGTGCCAGTAGCAGTAAGAGTAGCGGGGGAAGGTCAGATACGCAGTATTTT; CDR3: CASSSKSSGGRSDTQYF
J: TRBJ1-3; size: NA; V: TRBV6-5; D: NA; DNA: TGTGCCAGCGGTAAGGACAGCTCTGGAAACACCATATATTTT; CDR3: CASGKDSSGNTIYF
J: TRBJ2-5; size: NA; V: TRBV20-1; D: NA; DNA: TGCAGTGCTAGTTACTCACAACTCGGACAGACCCAGTACTTC; CDR3: CSASYSQLGQTQYF
J: TRBJ1-1; size: once; V: TRBV29-1; D: TRBD1; DNA: TGCAGCGCTGATAGACAGGGGGGCTTGGCTTTCTTT; CDR3: CSADRQGGLAFF
J: TRBJ1-5; size: NA; V: TRBV11-2; D: NA; DNA: TGTGCCAGCAGCTTAGGGACACCCGGTCAGCCCCAGCATTTT; CDR3: CASSLGTPGQPQHF
J: TRBJ2-3; size: NA; V: TRBV28; D: TRBD1; DNA: TGTGCCAGCACCTTGGGGGGACAGGGTACAGATACGCAGTATTTT; CDR3: CASTLGGQGTDTQYF
J: TRBJ1-6; size: NA; V: TRBV6-5; D: TRBD1; DNA: TGTGCCAGCAGACCCCGGGACAGCAATTCACCCCTCCACTTT; CDR3: CASRPRDSNSPLHF
J: TRBJ1-2; size: NA; V: TRBV6-1; D: NA; DNA: TGTGCCAGCAGTGACACAATACGCTACACCTTC; CDR3: CASSDTIRYTF
J: TRBJ2-2; size: NA; V: TRBV5-1; D: TRBD1; DNA: TGCGCCAGCAGCCCTCGACAGGGGGCGAACACCGGGGAGCTGTTTTTT; CDR3: CASSPRQGANTGELFF
J: TRBJ2-5; size: NA; V: TRBV28; D: NA; DNA: TGTGCCAGCAGTTTAGAACCAGCCCAAGAGACCCAGTACTTC; CDR3: CASSLEPAQETQYF
J: TRBJ2-3; size: NA; V: TRBV7-2; D: TRBD1; DNA: TGTGCCAGCAGCTTAAGGGGCCAGACAGGGTCTGGCACAGATACGCAGTATTTT; CDR3: CASSLRGQTGSGTDTQYF
J: TRBJ1-4; size: NA; V: TRBV27; D: NA; DNA: TGTGCCAGCAGGCCGGGACGGGGGAATGAAAAACTGTTTTTT; CDR3: CASRPGRGNEKLFF
J: TRBJ2-7; size: once; V: TRBV9; D: NA; DNA: TGTGCCAGCAGCGTAGCTAATAGGGCCTCGGTGCAGTACTTC; CDR3: CASSVANRASVQYF
J: TRBJ1-1; size: NA; V: TRBV19; D: TRBD1; DNA: TGTGCCAGTGGGGGTTTCGACAGGGGGCGGACTGAAGCTTTCTTT; CDR3: CASGGFDRGRTEAFF
J: TRBJ2-7; size: NA; V: TRBV2; D: NA; DNA: TGTGCCAGCAGAGCCGGCTGGCCTACCACTTACGAGCAGTACTTC; CDR3: CASRAGWPTTYEQYF
J: TRBJ2-2; size: NA; V: TRBV5-1; D: NA; DNA: TGCGCCAGCACTATAAGGCTAGCGAACACCGGGGAGCTGTTTTTT; CDR3: CASTIRLANTGELFF
J: TRBJ2-1; size: NA; V: TRBV4-1; D: NA; DNA: TGCGCCAGCAGCCAGATGGTAGCGAATGAGCAGTTCTTC; CDR3: CASSQMVANEQFF
J: TRBJ2-1; size: NA; V: TRBV5-1; D: NA; DNA: TGCGCCAGCAGCCCGCGAGGAGGGTCGGATGAGCAGTTCTTC; CDR3: CASSPRGGSDEQFF
J: TRBJ2-3; size: once; V: TRBV2; D: NA; DNA: TGTGCCAGCAGTACCAATAGAGCAGATACGCAGTATTTT; CDR3: CASSTNRADTQYF
J: TRBJ1-5; size: NA; V: TRBV7-2; D: NA; DNA: TGTGCCAGCAGCCCAAGCCCCAGGGACCAGCCCCAGCATTTT; CDR3: CASSPSPRDQPQHF
J: TRBJ1-1; size: NA; V: TRBV6-5; D: NA; DNA: TGTGCCAGCAGTTACTCTGGGTTCCAAGAAGCTTTCTTT; CDR3: CASSYSGFQEAFF
J: TRBJ2-3; size: NA; V: TRBV5-6; D: TRBD2; DNA: TGTGCCAGCAGCTTGGTTCAACTAGCGGGTGCAGATACGCAGTATTTT; CDR3: CASSLVQLAGADTQYF
J: TRBJ1-1; size: NA; V: TRBV6-5; D: NA; DNA: TGTGCCAGCAGTTTGCGAGGTAGCACTGAAGCTTTCTTT; CDR3: CASSLRGSTEAFF
J: TRBJ2-1; size: NA; V: TRBV19; D: TRBD1; DNA: TGTGCCAGCTCATGGATACAGGGGAACAATGAGCAGTTCTTC; CDR3: CASSWIQGNNEQFF
J: TRBJ2-2; size: NA; V: TRBV6-1; D: TRBD1; DNA: TGTGCCAGCAGTGAAAGGTCCAGGGGGTGGACCGGGGAGCTGTTTTTT; CDR3: CASSERSRGWTGELFF
J: TRBJ2-3; size: NA; V: TRBV6-5; D: NA; DNA: TGTGCCAGCAGTTATATAGGCAGCAGCACAGATACGCAGTATTTT; CDR3: CASSYIGSSTDTQYF
J: TRBJ2-7; size: NA; V: TRBV6-5; D: TRBD1; DNA: TGTGCCAGCAGTAGACAGGGCTACGAGCAGTACTTC; CDR3: CASSRQGYEQYF
J: TRBJ1-4; size: once; V: TRBV3-1/TRBV3-2; D: NA; DNA: TGTGCCAGCAGCCAAGATATTGGCAGTCAAAAACTGTTTTTT; CDR3: CASSQDIGSQKLFF
J: TRBJ2-1; size: NA; V: TRBV11-3; D: TRBD2; DNA: TGTGCCAGCAGCTTGACTAGCGGGGGGCGAAGCTCCTACAATGAGCAGTTCTTC; CDR3: CASSLTSGGRSSYNEQFF
J: TRBJ1-1; size: NA; V: TRBV9; D: TRBD1; DNA: TGTGCCAGCAGCGTAGCCACCAGGGGGGCTGAAGCTTTCTTT; CDR3: CASSVATRGAEAFF